This T cell receptor beta chain comes out of a study of shared clonotypes between healthy human individuals. V lost 3 bases and J 0 bases, leaving 11 bases between the germline ends. This CDR3 comprises 15 residues. From germline, CDR1 is SGHNT and CDR2 YYREEE (reference sequence). Source study methods: Filtering of immunoSEQ junctional sequences could not match full-length read filtering. Produced via immunoSEQ multiplex PCR; TCRdb's table is partial and in-frame only. That table is the source of V, J and clone size, and D and trimming were worked out from the DNA. The data contain fewer than 550,000 clones, about 75% of them singletons.

Sequencing was performed on PBMCs. The J gene is TRBJ2-3, the V gene TRBV5-4; a weak D match, TRBD2 (5 bases). The sequence derives from a woman aged 35 to 49 in good health. Some clones in this sample may be carry-over from other donors' samples. The CDR3 coding sequence is TGTGCCAGCAGCTCGGACTTCAAAAGCACAGATACGCAGTATTTT. This translates into CASSSDFKSTDTQYF.